Listed below are T cell receptor beta chains from one sample, sequenced in a study of beta chain features in type 1 diabetes. Produced via immunoSEQ multiplex PCR; TCRdb's table is partial and in-frame only. The profile shows 130,000 to 150,000 clones, approximately 52% of them singletons. Source material: Tregs from blood. These receptor sequences come from a man aged 18 to 29 in good health. Both conserved end residues are part of each CDR3. The order of the fields is D gene, clone size, J gene, CDR3 length, V gene, CDR3 protein, CDR3 DNA. A D gene is named only where the DNA matches it firmly. Clone sizes are given selectively: once, few, many, or a class where the clone is expanded.

d_gene: TRBD1
abundance: .
j_gene: TRBJ1-5
len: 15
v_gene: TRBV7-2
CDR3aa: CASSLTGVLSQPQHF
CDR3nt: TGTGCCAGCAGCTTAACAGGGGTACTTAGTCAGCCCCAGCATTTT

d_gene: .
abundance: .
j_gene: TRBJ1-5
len: 15
v_gene: TRBV9
CDR3aa: CASSPRGGSNQPQHF
CDR3nt: TGTGCCAGCAGCCCGCGAGGGGGTAGCAATCAGCCCCAGCATTTT

d_gene: TRBD1
abundance: .
j_gene: TRBJ1-4
len: 14
v_gene: TRBV28
CDR3aa: CASSEQGGFEKLFF
CDR3nt: TGTGCCAGCAGTGAACAGGGGGGTTTTGAAAAACTGTTTTTT

d_gene: .
abundance: .
j_gene: TRBJ2-1
len: 13
v_gene: TRBV18
CDR3aa: CASSSGLNNEQFF
CDR3nt: TGTGCCAGCTCATCAGGACTTAACAATGAGCAGTTCTTC

d_gene: .
abundance: .
j_gene: TRBJ1-2
len: 12
v_gene: TRBV28
CDR3aa: CASSFLGSGYTF
CDR3nt: TGTGCCAGCAGTTTCTTAGGGAGTGGCTACACCTTC

d_gene: TRBD1
abundance: .
j_gene: TRBJ1-4
len: 15
v_gene: TRBV15
CDR3aa: CATSTDRGLNEKLFF
CDR3nt: TGTGCCACCAGCACCGACAGGGGCCTTAATGAAAAACTGTTTTTT

d_gene: .
abundance: few
j_gene: TRBJ2-1
len: 16
v_gene: TRBV7-2
CDR3aa: CASSPPRGGFYNEQFF
CDR3nt: TGTGCCAGCTCCCCCCCCCGTGGGGGCTTTTACAATGAGCAGTTCTTC

d_gene: TRBD1
abundance: .
j_gene: TRBJ2-5
len: 16
v_gene: TRBV6-6
CDR3aa: CASSFPGQGRGETQYF
CDR3nt: TGTGCCAGCAGTTTCCCCGGACAGGGGAGGGGAGAGACCCAGTACTTC

d_gene: TRBD1
abundance: .
j_gene: TRBJ1-5
len: 13
v_gene: TRBV29-1
CDR3aa: CSVKDLQGQPQHF
CDR3nt: TGCAGCGTCAAAGACTTACAGGGGCAGCCCCAGCATTTT

d_gene: TRBD2
abundance: few
j_gene: TRBJ2-3
len: 20
v_gene: TRBV4-3
CDR3aa: CASSQWPWTSGITSTDTQYF
CDR3nt: TGCGCCAGCAGCCAATGGCCTTGGACTAGCGGGATAACTAGCACAGATACGCAGTATTTT

d_gene: .
abundance: .
j_gene: TRBJ1-2
len: 14
v_gene: TRBV27
CDR3aa: CASRPGGLSYGYTF
CDR3nt: TGTGCCAGCAGGCCCGGAGGACTTTCCTATGGCTACACCTTC